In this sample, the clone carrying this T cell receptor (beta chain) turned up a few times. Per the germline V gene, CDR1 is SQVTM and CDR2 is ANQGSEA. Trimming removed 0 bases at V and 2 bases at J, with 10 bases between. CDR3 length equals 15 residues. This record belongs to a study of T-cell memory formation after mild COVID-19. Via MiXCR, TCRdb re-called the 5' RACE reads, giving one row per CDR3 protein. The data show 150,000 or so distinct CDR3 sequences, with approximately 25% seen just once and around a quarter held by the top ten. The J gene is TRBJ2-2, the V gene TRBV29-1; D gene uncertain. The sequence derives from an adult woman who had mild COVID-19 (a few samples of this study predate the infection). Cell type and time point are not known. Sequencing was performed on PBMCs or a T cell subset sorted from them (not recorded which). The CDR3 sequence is CSVEDGPTNTGELFF. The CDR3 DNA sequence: TGCAGCGTTGAAGATGGGCCCACAAACACCGGGGAGCTGTTTTTT.